The rows below give T cell receptor beta chains drawn from one sample of a study of blood T cell repertoires in COVID-19. The assay was immunoSEQ multiplex PCR, and TCRdb's table has in-frame clones only and misses some. The sample yields over 50,000 clones, approximately 91% seen once. Sequences were obtained from peripheral blood. The receptors were sampled from a man in his fifties with active COVID-19. Each CDR3 is given with its conserved first and last residue. The D gene is left open where the match is weak. Clone size is given for some rows only: seen once, a few or many times, or a class if the clone is expanded.

V gene	D gene	clone size	J gene	CDR3 protein	CDR3 DNA
TRBV6-4	NA	NA	TRBJ1-2	CASSSVYGYTF	TGTGCCAGCAGTTCCGTTTATGGCTACACCTTC
TRBV7-7	TRBD2	NA	TRBJ2-1	CASSLGPTSPHEQFF	TGTGCCAGCAGCTTAGGGCCGACTAGCCCCCATGAGCAGTTCTTC
TRBV3-1/TRBV3-2	TRBD1	once	TRBJ2-7	CASSRGTGGYEQYF	TGTGCCAGCAGCCGCGGGACAGGGGGCTACGAGCAGTACTTC
TRBV3-1/TRBV3-2	NA	once	TRBJ1-1	CASSQVLLHEGTEAFF	TGTGCCAGCAGCCAAGTCCTTCTCCACGAGGGCACTGAAGCTTTCTTT
TRBV19	NA	NA	TRBJ1-2	CASSIGGLSNYGYTF	TGTGCCAGTAGTATAGGAGGCCTCTCTAACTATGGCTACACCTTC
TRBV19	NA	NA	TRBJ2-4	CASSSQVLAKNIQYF	TGTGCCAGTAGTTCCCAGGTACTAGCCAAAAACATTCAGTACTTC
TRBV6-2/TRBV6-3	NA	NA	TRBJ2-1	CASSFPWQGKHEQFF	TGTGCCAGCAGTTTCCCTTGGCAGGGGAAACATGAGCAGTTCTTC
TRBV6-5	NA	NA	TRBJ1-4	CASSNTHESYEKLFF	TGTGCCAGCAGTAACACCCACGAATCTTACGAAAAACTGTTTTTT
TRBV29-1	NA	NA	TRBJ2-3	CSVDNRFADTQYF	TGCAGCGTTGATAACAGGTTTGCAGATACGCAGTATTTT
TRBV6-4	NA	NA	TRBJ1-1	CASGRSGGVTEAFF	TGTGCCAGCGGGCGTTCGGGGGGGGTGACTGAAGCTTTCTTT
TRBV27	NA	NA	TRBJ1-2	CASSLNRAPSMYGYTF	TGTGCCAGCAGTTTAAACAGGGCGCCCTCAATGTATGGCTACACCTTC
TRBV6-2/TRBV6-3	NA	NA	TRBJ2-5	CASSYSRGLQETQYF	TGTGCCAGCAGTTACTCACGCGGGCTCCAAGAGACCCAGTACTTC
TRBV29-1	TRBD2	NA	TRBJ2-1	CSVDRLAGLNEQFF	TGCAGCGTTGATCGACTAGCGGGCCTCAATGAGCAGTTCTTC
TRBV5-4	TRBD2	NA	TRBJ2-5	CASSLALAGQETQYF	TGTGCCAGCAGCTTGGCACTAGCGGGACAAGAGACCCAGTACTTC
TRBV18	TRBD2	NA	TRBJ2-7	CASSPGFGGAPYEQYF	TGTGCCAGCTCACCCGGGTTCGGGGGGGCCCCCTACGAGCAGTACTTC
TRBV29-1	NA	NA	TRBJ2-3	CSGNPGSRPDTQYF	TGCAGCGGTAACCCCGGGAGTCGCCCAGATACGCAGTATTTT
TRBV6-6	NA	NA	TRBJ2-3	CASSATTTTDTQYF	TGTGCCAGCAGTGCTACGACAACCACAGATACGCAGTATTTT
TRBV10-1	NA	NA	TRBJ2-1	CASSELNRNNEQFF	TGCGCCAGCAGTGAGTTGAACAGAAACAATGAGCAGTTCTTC
TRBV9	NA	NA	TRBJ2-3	CASSVGEDDTQYF	TGTGCCAGCAGCGTAGGGGAGGACGATACGCAGTATTTT
TRBV6-5	TRBD1	NA	TRBJ2-1	CASRAGTGGLREQFF	TGTGCCAGCAGAGCCGGGACAGGGGGCTTAAGGGAGCAGTTCTTC
TRBV2	TRBD2	NA	TRBJ2-1	CASRGFTSGSYNEQFF	TGTGCCAGCAGAGGATTTACTAGCGGGAGTTACAATGAGCAGTTCTTC
TRBV4-1	NA	NA	TRBJ1-2	CASSQDLAGQRFSGYTF	TGCGCCAGCAGCCAAGATCTCGCGGGCCAGAGATTCTCTGGCTACACCTTC
TRBV29-1	NA	NA	TRBJ2-3	CSVEAGTDMQYF	TGCAGCGTTGAAGCAGGCACAGATATGCAGTATTTT
TRBV20-1	TRBD2	NA	TRBJ2-3	CSASRGLAGGSTDTQYF	TGCAGTGCTAGTCGGGGACTAGCGGGAGGTAGCACAGATACGCAGTATTTT
TRBV6-5	NA	NA	TRBJ2-1	CASTRGGDYYNEQFF	TGTGCCAGCACTCGCGGAGGGGATTACTACAATGAGCAGTTCTTC
TRBV5-4	TRBD2	NA	TRBJ2-2	CASSLRGGDFPGELFF	TGTGCCAGCAGCTTGCGGGGGGGCGACTTTCCCGGGGAGCTGTTTTTT
TRBV7-8	TRBD2	NA	TRBJ2-7	CASSPGTSGRGASYEQYF	TGTGCCAGCAGCCCCGGGACTAGCGGGAGGGGGGCCTCCTACGAGCAGTACTTC
TRBV7-8	TRBD2	NA	TRBJ2-3	CASSLASGRVHTQYF	TGTGCCAGCAGCTTGGCTAGCGGGAGGGTGCATACGCAGTATTTT
TRBV15	TRBD2	NA	TRBJ2-3	CATERGGADTQYF	TGTGCCACCGAGCGGGGGGGGGCAGATACGCAGTATTTT
TRBV2	TRBD1	NA	TRBJ1-6	CASTTGLGSPLHF	TGTGCCAGCACGACAGGGCTGGGTTCACCCCTCCACTTT
TRBV2	NA	NA	TRBJ1-3	CASRPTGPSGNTIYF	TGTGCCAGCAGACCGACAGGTCCCTCTGGAAACACCATATATTTT
TRBV9	TRBD2	NA	TRBJ2-3	CASSTLAGVAADTQYF	TGTGCCAGCAGCACACTAGCGGGGGTGGCTGCAGATACGCAGTATTTT
TRBV27	TRBD1	NA	TRBJ1-2	CASSSLTGRAGYTF	TGTGCCAGCAGTTCACTGACAGGGCGGGCAGGCTACACCTTC
TRBV2	NA	NA	TRBJ2-1	CASSGQGRNEQFF	TGTGCCAGCAGTGGTCAGGGCAGGAATGAGCAGTTCTTC
TRBV2	NA	NA	TRBJ1-2	CASSGDTQNYTF	TGTGCCAGCAGTGGGGACACCCAAAACTACACCTTC
TRBV6-5	NA	NA	TRBJ2-7	CASTDQPDEAYEQYF	TGTGCCAGCACCGACCAGCCTGATGAGGCTTACGAGCAGTACTTC
TRBV5-1	NA	NA	TRBJ2-7	CASSLNAGSREEQYF	TGCGCCAGCAGCTTGAACGCAGGGTCAAGGGAAGAGCAGTACTTC
TRBV7-8	TRBD1	NA	TRBJ1-3	CASSPTGGSGNTIYF	TGTGCCAGCAGCCCCACAGGGGGCAGTGGAAACACCATATATTTT
TRBV10-3	TRBD2	NA	TRBJ2-3	CAISETSGMGDTQYF	TGTGCCATCAGCGAGACTAGCGGGATGGGGGATACGCAGTATTTT
TRBV12-3/TRBV12-4	NA	NA	TRBJ2-1	CASTLGRTNEQFF	TGTGCCAGCACCCTAGGACGGACTAATGAGCAGTTCTTC
TRBV18	NA	NA	TRBJ1-2	CASSKANYGYTF	TGTGCCAGCTCAAAAGCGAACTATGGCTACACCTTC
TRBV13	NA	NA	TRBJ1-2	CASSLGSRERTF	TGTGCCAGCAGCTTAGGTTCAAGGGAGCGCACCTTC
TRBV7-9	TRBD1	NA	TRBJ1-2	CASSSGQGASNYGYTF	TGTGCCAGCAGCTCAGGACAGGGGGCTTCGAACTATGGCTACACCTTC
TRBV5-1	TRBD2	NA	TRBJ2-1	CASSLALRGAGNEQFF	TGCGCCAGCAGCTTGGCGTTGCGGGGGGCGGGTAATGAGCAGTTCTTC
TRBV15	NA	NA	TRBJ1-5	CATSTNPQGNQPQHF	TGTGCCACCAGCACTAACCCCCAGGGCAATCAGCCCCAGCATTTT
TRBV7-2	TRBD2	NA	TRBJ2-3	CASRLAGGGTDTQYF	TGTGCCAGCAGGCTAGCGGGAGGGGGCACAGATACGCAGTATTTT
TRBV28	NA	NA	TRBJ2-7	CASSWAPAGAAYEQYF	TGTGCCAGCAGTTGGGCCCCGGCGGGGGCGGCCTACGAGCAGTACTTC
TRBV18	NA	once	TRBJ2-2	CASSPRETKSGELFF	TGTGCCAGCTCACCGAGGGAAACTAAGTCCGGGGAGCTGTTTTTT
TRBV6-5	NA	NA	TRBJ2-3	CASSYGARTDTQYF	TGTGCCAGCAGTTACGGGGCTCGCACAGATACGCAGTATTTT
TRBV19	NA	NA	TRBJ1-6	CASSMAAGLNSPLHF	TGTGCCAGTAGTATGGCGGCAGGGCTCAATTCACCCCTCCACTTT
TRBV11-1	NA	NA	TRBJ2-5	CASSPRTFQETQYF	TGTGCCAGCAGCCCACGGACTTTTCAAGAGACCCAGTACTTC
TRBV7-2	TRBD2	NA	TRBJ2-5	CASSPTGTRGAETQYF	TGTGCCAGCAGCCCAACCGGGACTAGAGGGGCGGAGACCCAGTACTTC
TRBV7-6	NA	NA	TRBJ1-5	CASSLGGQPQHF	TGTGCCAGCAGCTTAGGAGGACAGCCCCAGCATTTT
TRBV5-1	NA	NA	TRBJ2-2	CASSSLPPWTANTGELFF	TGCGCCAGCAGCTCCTTACCCCCTTGGACAGCGAACACCGGGGAGCTGTTTTTT
TRBV29-1	NA	NA	TRBJ1-1	CSVSTVNTEAFF	TGCAGCGTTTCTACAGTGAACACTGAAGCTTTCTTT